The rows below give T cell receptor beta chains drawn from one sample of a study of graft-versus-host responses after intestinal transplantation. The data were produced by immunoSEQ multiplex PCR, yet TCRdb's version contains in-frame clones alone and is incomplete. The sample has some 120,000 clones; around 90% are singletons. These receptors' antigens are unknown. The sequences come from unstimulated CD4+ T cells sorted from spleen or lymph node cells, collected before transplant. The receptors shown here come from a human donor who was the organ donor for an intestinal transplant. Each CDR3 is given with its conserved first and last residue. The order of the fields is V gene, clone size, D gene, J gene, CDR3 DNA, CDR3 protein. D genes are given only for firm matches. Expanded clones get a size class; other rows say once, few or many, or leave the size out.

TRBV4-3	NA	TRBD1	TRBJ2-3	TGCGCCAGCAGCCGCCGGGACAGGGGCACAGATACGCAGTATTTT	CASSRRDRGTDTQYF
TRBV7-9	NA	TRBD1	TRBJ2-3	TGTGCCAGCAGCTCCGGAGAGACAGGGAGTATTGCAGATACGCAGTATTTT	CASSSGETGSIADTQYF
TRBV11-1	NA	TRBD1	TRBJ1-2	TGTGCCAGCAGCTTGGGGACAGGGGGCGCGAAAGGCTACACCTTC	CASSLGTGGAKGYTF
TRBV5-5	NA	TRBD1	TRBJ2-2	TGTGCCAGCAGGTCCGACAGGGAGACCGGGGAGCTGTTTTTT	CASRSDRETGELFF
TRBV5-1	NA	NA	TRBJ2-5	TGCGCCAGCAGCGGACTCACCTACCAAGAGACCCAGTACTTC	CASSGLTYQETQYF
TRBV21-1	NA	NA	TRBJ2-2	TGTGCCAGCAGCAAAGTCACTCGGGCGGCTCCCCTGGTAGGGCATCCCGGGGAGCTGTTTTTT	CASSKVTRAAPLVGHPGELFF
TRBV23-1	NA	NA	TRBJ1-4	TGCGCCAGCAGTCTCCTAGGGGATGAAAAACTGTTTTTT	CASSLLGDEKLFF
TRBV19	NA	TRBD2	TRBJ2-3	TGTGCCAGTAGTATGACTAGCGGGCCACCGACTACGCAGTATTTT	CASSMTSGPPTTQYF
TRBV9	NA	TRBD2	TRBJ2-1	TGTGCCAGCAGCGCGGGACTAGCGGGAGAAGGGCAGTTCTTC	CASSAGLAGEGQFF
TRBV11-1	NA	NA	TRBJ2-5	TGTGCCAGCAGCTTAGACACTAGGGCGTGGACCCAGTACTTC	CASSLDTRAWTQYF
TRBV5-8	once	NA	TRBJ2-7	TGTGCCAGCAGCGTCCGGGACGGTCGGATAGGGTACGAGCAGTACTTC	CASSVRDGRIGYEQYF
TRBV7-2	NA	TRBD2	TRBJ2-5	TGTGCCAGCAGCCTCGGGACTAGCCGAAGGACCCAGTACTTC	CASSLGTSRRTQYF
TRBV19	NA	TRBD2	TRBJ2-4	TGTGCCAGTAGTATGGCCTCGGGGGGGAGAGCCAAAAACATTCAGTACTTC	CASSMASGGRAKNIQYF
TRBV5-1	few	TRBD2	TRBJ2-1	TGCGCCAGCAGCGCCGGGACTACCAGCTCCTACAATGAGCAGTTCTTC	CASSAGTTSSYNEQFF
TRBV7-9	NA	NA	TRBJ1-4	TGTGCCAGCAGCCCATACAGCCTAACTAATGAAAAACTGTTTTTT	CASSPYSLTNEKLFF
TRBV27	NA	NA	TRBJ2-6	TGTGCCAGCAGTCGACTGGACATATCTGGGGCCAACGTCCTGACTTTC	CASSRLDISGANVLTF
TRBV25-1	few	NA	TRBJ1-4	TGTGCCAGCAGAACAAGGGTAGGGGATAATGAAAAACTGTTTTTT	CASRTRVGDNEKLFF
TRBV5-1	NA	TRBD2	TRBJ2-3	TGCGCCAGCAGCCCAGGACTAGCGGGACCCTCAGATACGCAGTATTTT	CASSPGLAGPSDTQYF
TRBV7-9	NA	NA	TRBJ2-7	TGTGCCAGCAGCCCCAGCGGATACGAGCAGTACTTC	CASSPSGYEQYF
TRBV5-4	once	TRBD1	TRBJ2-1	TGTGCCAGCAGCTTCGGCGGGACAGGGAGAAATGAGCAGTTCTTC	CASSFGGTGRNEQFF
TRBV6-1	NA	NA	TRBJ1-5	TGTGCCAGCACCCCCGTAGAAAGCAATCAGCCCCAGCATTTT	CASTPVESNQPQHF
TRBV11-2	NA	NA	TRBJ1-4	TGTGCCAGCAGCTTAGGGGGGAGTGAAAAACTGTTTTTT	CASSLGGSEKLFF
TRBV10-3	NA	NA	TRBJ2-1	TGTGCCATCAGTGAGCGTCCTGATTTTTACAATGAGCAGTTCTTC	CAISERPDFYNEQFF
TRBV6-6	NA	NA	TRBJ2-1	TGTGCCAGCAGTTACCGACAGGGACTAAACAATGAGCAGTTCTTC	CASSYRQGLNNEQFF
TRBV2	NA	NA	TRBJ1-5	TGTGCCAGCAGTGGCCCGGGACAACCCCAGACCCAGCATTTT	CASSGPGQPQTQHF
TRBV21-1	NA	NA	TRBJ2-7	TGTGCCAGCAGATTGTTAATAGCTACCGTGTTAGACGAGCAGTACTTC	CASRLLIATVLDEQYF
TRBV7-2	NA	TRBD2	TRBJ2-1	TGTGCCAGCAGCCGGGGACTAGCGGAGCCAAATGAGCAGTTCTTC	CASSRGLAEPNEQFF
TRBV6-1	NA	NA	TRBJ1-5	TGTGCCAGCAGTGAAACTCGAAGGGAGCCCCAGCATTTT	CASSETRREPQHF
TRBV5-1	NA	NA	TRBJ2-2	TGCGCCAGCAGCTTGGATTGGGCCTCTGCCGGGGAGCTGTTTTTT	CASSLDWASAGELFF
TRBV6-1	NA	NA	TRBJ1-5	TGTGCCAGCAGTGTGACAGGTTATAGCAATCAGCCCCAGCATTTT	CASSVTGYSNQPQHF
TRBV7-2	NA	NA	TRBJ2-1	TGTGCCAGCAGCCCGAGGGCCTGGGAGAAGCAGTTCTTC	CASSPRAWEKQFF
TRBV7-3	NA	TRBD2	TRBJ2-7	TGTGCCAGCAGCTTGGGGACTAGCGGGAGGCCGACCTACGAGCAGTACTTC	CASSLGTSGRPTYEQYF
TRBV4-1	NA	NA	TRBJ1-5	TGCGCCAGCAGCCAAAGGGGTTCAGGGGCCCAGCCCCAGCATTTT	CASSQRGSGAQPQHF
TRBV2	NA	NA	TRBJ2-3	TGTGCCAGCAGTTCGGACGACGATACGCAGTATTTT	CASSSDDDTQYF
TRBV6-5	NA	TRBD2	TRBJ2-7	TGTGCCAGCAGTCCCCTAGCGGCTCTCGTTTACGAGCAGTACTTC	CASSPLAALVYEQYF
TRBV10-3	NA	TRBD1	TRBJ2-7	TGTGCCATCAGTGAGGACGACAGGGGGTACGAGCAGTACTTC	CAISEDDRGYEQYF
TRBV7-2	NA	TRBD1	TRBJ1-1	TGTGCCAGCAGCTCCTCAGGGGGCCTTGAAGCTTTCTTT	CASSSSGGLEAFF
TRBV2	NA	NA	TRBJ2-7	TGTGCCAGCGGAAACTACGAGCAGTACTTC	CASGNYEQYF
TRBV6-1	NA	TRBD2	TRBJ2-7	TGTGCCAGCACCAGGACTAGCGGGAGCTACGAGCAGTACTTC	CASTRTSGSYEQYF
TRBV14	once	NA	TRBJ2-3	TGTGCCAGCAGCCAAGATTTTGGGGATACGCAGTATTTT	CASSQDFGDTQYF
TRBV6-5	NA	NA	TRBJ2-1	TGTGCCAGCAGTATCAGGGAATCCTACAATGAGCAGTTCTTC	CASSIRESYNEQFF